The 4 T cell receptor beta chains below come from one sample, sequenced in a study of cytomegalovirus exposure and HLA in healthy donors. Vbeta (60) and Jbeta (13) primers were used in the PCR. Clones were read by immunoSEQ multiplex PCR, and TCRdb kept only the in-frame ones, dropping some. The repertoire has some 120,000 clones, around 10% of them found once; the top ten carry 2.5% to 3.5%. The specimen sequenced was PBMCs. The receptors were sampled from a man in his thirties or forties in good health and CMV-seronegative.

A few counts support this clone. The chain has TRBV10-3 and TRBJ1-1; 9 nucleotides align to TRBD1. This CDR3 has 14 amino acids. Trimming at V came to 8 bases and at J to 1 base, leaving 5 bases not matched to a gene. Germline CDR1 ENHRY, CDR2 SYGVKD. CDR3 sequence reads: CAISGQGTNTEAFF. The CDR3 region has the DNA TGTGCCATCTCCGGACAGGGGACGAACACTGAAGCTTTCTTT.

The chain links TRBV28 to TRBJ2-7, with TRBD2 identical over 7 bases. CDR3 length equals 15 residues. CDR1 MDHEN and CDR2 SYDVKM come from the germline V gene. V was pared by 5 bases and J by 7 bases, with 14 bases of the junction left unmatched. The CDR3: CASSRPSGTPSEQYF. The CDR3 DNA reads TGTGCCAGCAGTCGACCCAGCGGGACTCCAAGTGAGCAGTACTTC. Combining the CDR3 with reference TRBV28 and TRBJ2-7 gives the whole variable domain DVKVTQSSRYLVKRTGEKVFLECVQDMDHENMFWYRQDPGLGLRLIYFSYDVKMKEKGDIPEGYSVSREKKERFSLILESASTNQTSMYLCASSRPSGTPSEQYFGPGTRLTVT.

This clone was detected only a few times. The chain couples TRBV6-5 to TRBJ1-2, with 7 bases aligning to TRBD1. The junction had 4 bases not matched to a gene; V was cut back by 6 bases and J by 6 bases. This CDR3 is built from 12 residues. Germline V gene data show CDR1 as MNHEY and CDR2 as SVGAGI. CDR3 DNA: TGTGCCAGCAGCCTGGACAGGCATGGCTACACCTTC. Its translation is CASSLDRHGYTF.

In its sample, this clone was seen a few times. This rearrangement joins TRBV5-1 to TRBJ2-7; 7 bases line up with TRBD1. The ends lost 4 bases at V and 0 bases at J; junction bases unmatched: 7. The CDR3 length is 15 residues. Germline loops: CDR1 SGHRS, CDR2 YFSETQ. The CDR3 loop is CASSPGQTSSYEQYF. The CDR3 DNA sequence: TGCGCCAGCAGCCCGGGACAGACGAGCTCCTACGAGCAGTACTTC.